This T cell receptor (beta chain) derives from a study of cytomegalovirus exposure and HLA in healthy donors. Findings and caveats of the study: Further analysis was carried out later, and it showed several of the most significant clusters appearing linked to common viral pathogens. TCR beta sequences numbering roughly 18,000 were associated with HLA alleles at 0.05 false discovery rate in a later analysis.

V lost 7 bases, J lost 8 bases, and 9 bases lay in between. CDR1 and CDR2 from the germline V gene are MDHEN and SYDVKM. This CDR3 is built from 11 residues. Researchers ran the PCR with 60 Vbeta and 13 Jbeta primers. Assay: immunoSEQ multiplex PCR; the TCRdb copy retains only in-frame clones and omits some. This repertoire shows about 80,000 clones, roughly 78% found once; its top ten account for 2.5%. Of note for this clone: Its target is unknown.

The sample was PBMCs. The sequence derives from a man younger than 40 in good health and CMV-seronegative. The chain is built from TRBV28 and TRBJ2-1; no reliable D call. The CDR3 protein is CASKSGHEQFF. Written as DNA, the CDR3 is TGTGCCAGCAAGTCAGGTCATGAGCAGTTCTTC.